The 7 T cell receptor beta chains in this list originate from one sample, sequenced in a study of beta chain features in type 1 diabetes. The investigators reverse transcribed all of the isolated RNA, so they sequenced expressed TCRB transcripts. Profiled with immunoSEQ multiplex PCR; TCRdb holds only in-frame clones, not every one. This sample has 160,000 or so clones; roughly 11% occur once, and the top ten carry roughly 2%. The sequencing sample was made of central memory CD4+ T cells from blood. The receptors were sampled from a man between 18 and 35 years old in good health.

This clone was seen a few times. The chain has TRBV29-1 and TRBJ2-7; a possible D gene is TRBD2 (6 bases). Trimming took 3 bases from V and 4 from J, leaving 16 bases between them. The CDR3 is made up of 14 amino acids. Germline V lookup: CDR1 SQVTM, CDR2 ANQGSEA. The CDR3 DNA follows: TGCAGCGTTGACGCGGAGGGGAGTCAGTACGAGCAGTACTTC. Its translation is CSVDAEGSQYEQYF.

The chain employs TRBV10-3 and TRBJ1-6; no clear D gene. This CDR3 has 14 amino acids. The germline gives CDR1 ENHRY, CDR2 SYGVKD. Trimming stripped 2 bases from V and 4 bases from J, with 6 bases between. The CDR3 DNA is TGTGCCATCAGTGAGACGAGTTATAATTCACCCCTCCACTTT. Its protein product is CAISETSYNSPLHF.

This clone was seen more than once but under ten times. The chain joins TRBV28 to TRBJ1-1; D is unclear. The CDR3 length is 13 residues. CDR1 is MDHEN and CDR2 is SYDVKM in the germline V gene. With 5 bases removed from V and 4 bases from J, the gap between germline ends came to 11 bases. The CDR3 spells CASSRKRGTEAFF. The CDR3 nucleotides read TGTGCCAGCAGTCGGAAGCGGGGCACTGAAGCTTTCTTT.

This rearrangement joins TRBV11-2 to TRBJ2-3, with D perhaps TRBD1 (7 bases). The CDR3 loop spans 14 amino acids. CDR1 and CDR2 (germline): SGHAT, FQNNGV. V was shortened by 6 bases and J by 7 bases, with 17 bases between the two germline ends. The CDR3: CASRGIRRGHTQYF. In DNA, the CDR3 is TGTGCCAGCAGAGGAATAAGGAGGGGGCATACGCAGTATTTT.

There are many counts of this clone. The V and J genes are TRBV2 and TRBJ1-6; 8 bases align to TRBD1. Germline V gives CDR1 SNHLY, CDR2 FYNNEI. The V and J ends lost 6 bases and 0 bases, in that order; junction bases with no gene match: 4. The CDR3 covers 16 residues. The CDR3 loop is CASRFTGGSYNSPLHF. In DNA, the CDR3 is TGTGCCAGCAGATTCACAGGGGGCTCCTATAATTCACCCCTCCACTTT.

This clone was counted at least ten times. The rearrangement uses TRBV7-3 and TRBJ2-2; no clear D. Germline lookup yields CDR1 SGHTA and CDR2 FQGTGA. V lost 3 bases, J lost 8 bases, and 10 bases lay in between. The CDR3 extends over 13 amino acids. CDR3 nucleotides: TGTGCCAGCAGCTTTTCCCCCCTGGGGGAGCTGTTTTTT. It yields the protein CASSFSPLGELFF.

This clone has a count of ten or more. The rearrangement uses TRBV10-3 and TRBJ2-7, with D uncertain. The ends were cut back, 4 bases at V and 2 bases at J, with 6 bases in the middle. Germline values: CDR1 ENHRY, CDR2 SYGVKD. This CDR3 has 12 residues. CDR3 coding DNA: TGTGCCATCAGTGCTGACACCTACGAGCAGTACTTC. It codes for CAISADTYEQYF.